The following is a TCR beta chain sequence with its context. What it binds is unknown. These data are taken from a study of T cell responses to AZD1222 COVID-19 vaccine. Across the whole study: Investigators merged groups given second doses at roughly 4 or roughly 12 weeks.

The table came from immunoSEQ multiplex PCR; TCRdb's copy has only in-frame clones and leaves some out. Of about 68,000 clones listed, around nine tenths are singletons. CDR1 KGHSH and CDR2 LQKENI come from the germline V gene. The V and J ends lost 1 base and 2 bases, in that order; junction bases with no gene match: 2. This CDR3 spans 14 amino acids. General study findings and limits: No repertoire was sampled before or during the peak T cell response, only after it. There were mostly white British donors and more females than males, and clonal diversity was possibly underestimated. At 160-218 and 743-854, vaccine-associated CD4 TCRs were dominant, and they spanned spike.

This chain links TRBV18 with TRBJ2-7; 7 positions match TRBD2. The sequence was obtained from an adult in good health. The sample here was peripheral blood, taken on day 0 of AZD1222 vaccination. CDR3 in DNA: TGTGCCAGCTCACCACGGACTAGTACCTACGAGCAGTACTTC. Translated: CASSPRTSTYEQYF.